This T cell receptor beta chain is drawn from a study of blood T cell repertoires in COVID-19. Turning to the study itself: From T cells, B-cell-depleted T cells, or PBMCs came the material, which was cDNA or gDNA.

Using immunoSEQ multiplex PCR, the repertoire was profiled, and TCRdb retains in-frame clones only, with some absent. The sample has 55,000 to 80,000 clones, more than 70% seen once; the top ten hold 5% to 6.5%. CDR1 and CDR2 from the germline V gene are SGHRS and YFSETQ. This CDR3 is 17 amino acids long. V lost 3 bases and J lost 2, with 18 bases in between. The sequencing sample was made of peripheral blood. V is TRBV5-1 and J is TRBJ2-1; D possibly corresponds to TRBD2 (6 bases). The TCR originated in a man aged 45-65 years with active COVID-19. CDR3 residues: CASSSPAGRGTYNEQFF. The CDR3 DNA reads as TGCGCCAGCAGCTCGCCGGCGGGACGCGGGACCTACAATGAGCAGTTCTTC.